This TCR beta chain was found in a study of cytomegalovirus exposure and HLA in healthy donors. On the study more broadly: From HLA-typed donors, an early data release held approximately 85 million unique TCRs. Points from the study as a whole: Exclusion as indistinguishable affected some V segments, including TRBV6-2 and TRBV6-3. Analyses of presence and absence presupposed an approximately uniform sequencing depth across donors.

As concerns this clone: The antigen is undetermined.

PCR employed 60 Vbeta and 13 Jbeta primers. Generated by immunoSEQ multiplex PCR, the TCRdb table keeps only in-frame clones and is missing some. In the table there are approximately 180,000 clones, roughly 13% of which are singletons. This CDR3 contains 13 residues. Germline V gene lookup returns CDR1 MNHNY and CDR2 SVGAGI (reference sequence). Trimming removed 6 bases from V and 5 bases from J; junction bases left unmatched: 6. This chain connects TRBV6-6 to TRBJ1-2, with 7 bases lining up with TRBD1. The specimen sequenced was PBMCs. This clonotype originated in a man between 45 and 60 years old in good health and CMV-seropositive. As DNA, the CDR3 is TGTGCCAGCAGCCCGGACAGGCGTTATGGCTACACCTTC. It is translated as CASSPDRRYGYTF.